The T cell receptor (beta chain) under discussion was sequenced for a study of tumor-infiltrating lymphocytes in primary liver carcinoma. The overall study: Samples gave roughly 3.5 to 7.5 million productive TCRbeta reads, similar across tissue types.

Out of unsorted whole blood came the blood RNA, and germline DNA was extracted as well. This clonotype has just a few counts. Antigen unknown. Findings and caveats of the study: Compared with blood, tumor repertoires held significantly more in their top 250 clones.

CDR3 length: 16 residues. V dropped 5 bases and J dropped 2 bases, with 15 bases sitting between them. Making TCR beta cDNA involved roughly 500 ng total RNA and a constant-region primer. Libraries of TCR beta came from three nested multiplex PCR rounds with slightly modified ARM-PCR. TRBV1-TRBV30 forward primers paired with a C-beta reverse primer drove the first two PCR rounds, about 9 cycles each. TCRdb re-called the multiplex PCR reads with MiXCR, one entry per CDR3 protein. The sample has just over 300,000 distinct CDR3 sequences, roughly three fifths seen once; the top ten hold approximately 17%.

The source material was peripheral blood. The receptor comes from a woman between 25 and 40 years old with primary liver carcinoma and hepatitis B virus infection. This chain connects TRBV12-3 or TRBV12-4 to TRBJ2-2; D is uncertain. In nucleotides, the CDR3 is TGTGCCAGCAGTCTTCTCCCCACCTCCAACACCGGGGAGCTGTTTTTT. Translated: CASSLLPTSNTGELFF.